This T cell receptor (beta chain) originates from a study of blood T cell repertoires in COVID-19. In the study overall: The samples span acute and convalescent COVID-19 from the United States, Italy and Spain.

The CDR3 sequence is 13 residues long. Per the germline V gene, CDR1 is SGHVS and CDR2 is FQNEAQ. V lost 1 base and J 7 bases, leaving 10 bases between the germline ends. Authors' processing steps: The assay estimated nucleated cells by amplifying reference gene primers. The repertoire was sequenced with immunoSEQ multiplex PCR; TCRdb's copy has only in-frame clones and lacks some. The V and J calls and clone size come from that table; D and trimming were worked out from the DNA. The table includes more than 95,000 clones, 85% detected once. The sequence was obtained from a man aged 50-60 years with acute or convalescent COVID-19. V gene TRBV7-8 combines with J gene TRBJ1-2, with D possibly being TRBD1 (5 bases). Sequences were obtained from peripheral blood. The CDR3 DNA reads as TGTGCCAGCAGCTTAGTTTCAGGGATTGGCTACACCTTC. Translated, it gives CASSLVSGIGYTF.